Many counts were recorded for the clone carrying this TCR beta chain. Its antigen is not identified. The data were obtained in a study of identical twins. The study, taken as a whole, reports: The more abundant beta clonotypes in cord blood had fewer insertions, and memory repertoires did not show this.

TCRdb used MiXCR to reprocess the 5' RACE reads, holding one entry per CDR3 protein. The sample yields more than 650,000 distinct CDR3 sequences, 5.5% to 7.5% seen once. Germline loops: CDR1 MNHEY, CDR2 SMNVEV (reference sequence). J was trimmed by 5 bases and V by 5 bases; bases with no gene match: 8. The CDR3 spans 15 residues. The chain joins TRBV27 to TRBJ2-4; the match to TRBD2 covers 8 bases. Material: naive T cells sorted from blood. This clonotype was obtained from a man in his late teens or twenties in good health. The CDR3 DNA reads as TGTGCCAGCAGTGCCTTCCGGGGGGGCGAAAACATTCAGTACTTC. This sequence encodes CASSAFRGGENIQYF.